The TCR beta chain under discussion was sequenced for a study of blood T cell repertoires in COVID-19. Study-level background: There were acute and convalescent COVID-19 samples, and they came from the United States, Italy and Spain. PBMCs, B-cell-depleted T cells, or T cells were the source of the cDNA or gDNA that made up the material.

Germline CDR1 and CDR2: SGHVS and FQNEAQ. The CDR3 spans 15 residues. Trimming took off 1 base at V and 3 bases at J, with 10 bases between the two ends. In Seattle, patients joined the study during active infection and were tracked longitudinally. Libraries were prepared by immunoSEQ multiplex PCR; TCRdb keeps only in-frame clonotypes and omits some of them. Of approximately 90,000 clones listed, about 83% are singletons. This sequence joins TRBV7-8 and TRBJ1-5; D might be TRBD1 (5 bases). Sequencing was done on a sample of peripheral blood. The source of this sequence is a man aged 70 or older with COVID-19, enrolled during active disease. The chain's CDR3 is CASSLEVGPNQPQHF. DNA of the CDR3: TGTGCCAGCAGCTTAGAGGTGGGGCCCAATCAGCCCCAGCATTTT.